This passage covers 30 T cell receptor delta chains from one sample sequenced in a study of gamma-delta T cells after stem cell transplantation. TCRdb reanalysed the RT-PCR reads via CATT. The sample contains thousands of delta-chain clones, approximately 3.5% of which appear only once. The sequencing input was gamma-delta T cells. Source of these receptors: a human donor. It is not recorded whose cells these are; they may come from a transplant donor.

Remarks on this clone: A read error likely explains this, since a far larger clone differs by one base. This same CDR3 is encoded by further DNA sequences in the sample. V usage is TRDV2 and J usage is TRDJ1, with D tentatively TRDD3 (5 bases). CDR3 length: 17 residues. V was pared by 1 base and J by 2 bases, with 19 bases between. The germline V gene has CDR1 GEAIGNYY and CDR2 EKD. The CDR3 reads CACDTLGHTRRTDKLIF. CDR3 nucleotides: TGTGCCTGTGACACTCTGGGACATACCCGGCGGACCGATAAACTCATCTTT.

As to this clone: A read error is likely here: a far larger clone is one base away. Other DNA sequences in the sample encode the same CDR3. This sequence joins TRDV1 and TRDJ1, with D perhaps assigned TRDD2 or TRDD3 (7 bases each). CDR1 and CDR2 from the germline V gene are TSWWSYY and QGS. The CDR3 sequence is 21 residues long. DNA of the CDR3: TGTGCTCTCGGGGAAGCCTCCTTCCTGCTGACTTACTGGGGCCCTCCGGGTAAACTCATCTTT. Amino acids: CALGEASFLLTYWGPPGKLIF.

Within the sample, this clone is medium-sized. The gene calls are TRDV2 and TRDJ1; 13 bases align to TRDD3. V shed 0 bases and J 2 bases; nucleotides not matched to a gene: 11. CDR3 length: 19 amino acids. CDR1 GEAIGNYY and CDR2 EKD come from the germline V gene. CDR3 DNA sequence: TGTGCCTGTGACACCCTTACTGGGGGATACGCCCTCATGACCGATAAACTCATCTTT. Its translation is CACDTLTGGYALMTDKLIF.

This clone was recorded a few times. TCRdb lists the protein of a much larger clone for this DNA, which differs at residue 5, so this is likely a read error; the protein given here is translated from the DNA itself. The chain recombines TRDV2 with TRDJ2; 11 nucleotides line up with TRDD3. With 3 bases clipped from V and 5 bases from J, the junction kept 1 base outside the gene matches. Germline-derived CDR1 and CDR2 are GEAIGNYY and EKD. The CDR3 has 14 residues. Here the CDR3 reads CACDAGGYTAQLFF. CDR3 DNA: TGTGCCTGTGACGCTGGGGGATACACAGCACAACTCTTCTTT.

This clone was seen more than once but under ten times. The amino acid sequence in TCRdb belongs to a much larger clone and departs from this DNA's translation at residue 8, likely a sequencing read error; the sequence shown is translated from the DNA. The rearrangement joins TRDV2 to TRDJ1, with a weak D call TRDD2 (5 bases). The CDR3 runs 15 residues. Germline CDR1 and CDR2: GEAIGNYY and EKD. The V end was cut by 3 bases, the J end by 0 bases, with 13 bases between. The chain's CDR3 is CACDLLGPDTDKLIF. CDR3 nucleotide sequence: TGTGCCTGTGACCTCCTAGGACCCGACACCGATAAACTCATCTTT.

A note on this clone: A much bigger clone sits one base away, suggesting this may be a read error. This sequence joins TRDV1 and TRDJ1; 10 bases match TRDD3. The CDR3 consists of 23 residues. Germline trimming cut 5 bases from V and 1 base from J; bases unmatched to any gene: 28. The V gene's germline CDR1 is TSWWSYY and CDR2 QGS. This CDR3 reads CALGIQNGFLPYWGMVCTDKLIF. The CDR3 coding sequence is TGTGCTCTTGGGATACAAAACGGCTTTCTCCCCTACTGGGGGATGGTTTGCACCGATAAACTCATCTTT.

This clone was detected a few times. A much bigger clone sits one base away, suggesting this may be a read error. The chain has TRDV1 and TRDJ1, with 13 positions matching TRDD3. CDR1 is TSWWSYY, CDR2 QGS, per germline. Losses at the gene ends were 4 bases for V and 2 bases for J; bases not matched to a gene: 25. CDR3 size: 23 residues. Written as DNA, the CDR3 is TGTGCTCTTGGGGGACCTCCCCTCTTCCCGCCTTACTGGGGGATACGCCAGACCGATAAACTCATCTTT. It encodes CALGGPPLFPPYWGIRQTDKLIF.

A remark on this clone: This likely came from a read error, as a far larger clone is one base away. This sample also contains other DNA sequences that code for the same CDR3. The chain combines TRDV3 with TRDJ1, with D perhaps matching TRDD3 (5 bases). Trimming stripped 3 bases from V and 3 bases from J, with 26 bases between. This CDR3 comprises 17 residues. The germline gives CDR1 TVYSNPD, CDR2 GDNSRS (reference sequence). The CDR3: CALLPPPSGTGPDKLIF. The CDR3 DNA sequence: TGTGCCTTGTTACCCCCCCCCTCGGGGACTGGACCCGATAAACTCATCTTT.

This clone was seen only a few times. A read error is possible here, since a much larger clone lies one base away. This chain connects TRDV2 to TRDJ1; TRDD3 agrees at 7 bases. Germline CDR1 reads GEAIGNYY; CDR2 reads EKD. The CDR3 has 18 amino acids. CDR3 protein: CACDTLDAGGPLADKPIF. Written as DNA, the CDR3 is TGTGCCTGTGACACATTAGACGCTGGGGGCCCATTGGCCGATAAACCCATCTTT.

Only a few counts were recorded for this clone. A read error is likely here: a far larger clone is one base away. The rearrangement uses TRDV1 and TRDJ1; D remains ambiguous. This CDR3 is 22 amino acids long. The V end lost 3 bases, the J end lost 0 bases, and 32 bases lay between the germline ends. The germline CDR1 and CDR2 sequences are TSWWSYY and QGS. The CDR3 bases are TGTGCTCTTGGGGACTTACAGCTGGTTTGGTTTGACACTCCCGACTACACCGATAAACTCATCTTT. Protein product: CALGDLQLVWFDTPDYTDKLIF.

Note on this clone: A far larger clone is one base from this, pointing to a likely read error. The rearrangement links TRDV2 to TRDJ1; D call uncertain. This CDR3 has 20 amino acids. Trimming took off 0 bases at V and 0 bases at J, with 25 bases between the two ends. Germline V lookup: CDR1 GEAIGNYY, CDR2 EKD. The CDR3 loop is CACDTLRPNHESLYTDKLIF. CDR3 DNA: TGTGCCTGTGACACCCTCCGGCCTAACCACGAATCACTGTACACCGATAAACTCATCTTT.

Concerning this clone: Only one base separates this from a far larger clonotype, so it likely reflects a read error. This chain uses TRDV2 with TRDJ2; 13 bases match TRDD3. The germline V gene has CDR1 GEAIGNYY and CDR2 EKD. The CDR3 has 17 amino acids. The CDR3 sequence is CAGDTLTGGYGAAQLFF. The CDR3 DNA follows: TGTGCCGGTGACACCCTCACTGGGGGATACGGGGCAGCACAACTCTTCTTT.

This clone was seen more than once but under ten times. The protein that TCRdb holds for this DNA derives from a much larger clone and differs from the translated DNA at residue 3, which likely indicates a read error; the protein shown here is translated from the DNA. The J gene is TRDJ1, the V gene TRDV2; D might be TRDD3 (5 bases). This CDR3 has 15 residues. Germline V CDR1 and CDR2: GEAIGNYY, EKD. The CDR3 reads CARDTVGGPRGKLIF. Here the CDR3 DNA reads TGTGCCCGTGACACCGTAGGGGGCCCGAGGGGTAAACTCATCTTT.

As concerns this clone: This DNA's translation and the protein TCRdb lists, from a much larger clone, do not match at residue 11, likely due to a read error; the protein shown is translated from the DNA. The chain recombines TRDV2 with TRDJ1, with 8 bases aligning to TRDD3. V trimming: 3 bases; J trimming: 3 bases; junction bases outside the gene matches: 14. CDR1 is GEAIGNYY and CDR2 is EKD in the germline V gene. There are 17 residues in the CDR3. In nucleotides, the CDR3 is TGTGCCTGTGACTTCGTACTGGGGGTCAACGGGGCCGATAAACTCATCTTT. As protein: CACDFVLGVNGADKLIF.

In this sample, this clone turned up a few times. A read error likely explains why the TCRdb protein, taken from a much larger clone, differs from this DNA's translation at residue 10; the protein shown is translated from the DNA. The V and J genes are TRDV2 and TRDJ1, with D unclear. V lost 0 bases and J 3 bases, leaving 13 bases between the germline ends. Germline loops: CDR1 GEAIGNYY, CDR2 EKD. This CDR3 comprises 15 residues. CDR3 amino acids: CACDTVGHYADKLIF. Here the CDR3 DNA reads TGTGCCTGTGACACCGTTGGGCATTACGCCGATAAACTCATCTTT.

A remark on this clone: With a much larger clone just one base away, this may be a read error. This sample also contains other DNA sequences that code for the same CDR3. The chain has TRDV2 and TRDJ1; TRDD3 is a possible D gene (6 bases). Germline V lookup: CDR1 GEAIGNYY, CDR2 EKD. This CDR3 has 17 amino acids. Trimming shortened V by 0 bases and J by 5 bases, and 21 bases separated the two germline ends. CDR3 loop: CACDTVGAAVGLDKLIF. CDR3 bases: TGTGCCTGTGACACCGTGGGGGCTGCGGTAGGGCTGGATAAACTCATCTTT.

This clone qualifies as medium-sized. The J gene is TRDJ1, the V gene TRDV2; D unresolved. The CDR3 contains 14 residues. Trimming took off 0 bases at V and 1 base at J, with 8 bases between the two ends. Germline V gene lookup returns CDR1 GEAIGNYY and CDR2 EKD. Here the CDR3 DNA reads TGTGCCTGTGACACCCTGGAGAGCACCGATAAACTCATCTTT. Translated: CACDTLESTDKLIF.

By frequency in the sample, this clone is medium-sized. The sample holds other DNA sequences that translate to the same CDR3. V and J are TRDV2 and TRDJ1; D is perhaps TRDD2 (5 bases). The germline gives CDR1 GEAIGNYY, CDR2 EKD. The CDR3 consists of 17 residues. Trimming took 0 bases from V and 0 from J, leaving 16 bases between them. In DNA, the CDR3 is TGTGCCTGTGACACCGTCTGGAGTTCCTCGTACACCGATAAACTCATCTTT. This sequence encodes CACDTVWSSSYTDKLIF.

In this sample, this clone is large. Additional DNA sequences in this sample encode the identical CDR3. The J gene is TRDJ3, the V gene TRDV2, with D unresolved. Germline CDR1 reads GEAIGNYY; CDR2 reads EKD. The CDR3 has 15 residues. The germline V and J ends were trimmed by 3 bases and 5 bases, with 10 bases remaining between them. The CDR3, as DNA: TGTGCCTGTGACGAGGTTCTACGGGACACCCGACAGATGTTTTTC. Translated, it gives CACDEVLRDTRQMFF.

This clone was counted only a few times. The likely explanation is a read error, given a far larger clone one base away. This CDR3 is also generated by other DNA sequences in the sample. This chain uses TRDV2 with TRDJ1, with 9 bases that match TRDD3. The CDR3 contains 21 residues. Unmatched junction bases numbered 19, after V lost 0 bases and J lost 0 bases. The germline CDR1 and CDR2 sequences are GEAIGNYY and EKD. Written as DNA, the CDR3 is TGTGCCTGTGACACCGTTAAAGCCCCTGTCGGGGGATACAGAGACACCGATAAACTCATCTTT. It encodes CACDTVKAPVGGYRDTDKLIF.

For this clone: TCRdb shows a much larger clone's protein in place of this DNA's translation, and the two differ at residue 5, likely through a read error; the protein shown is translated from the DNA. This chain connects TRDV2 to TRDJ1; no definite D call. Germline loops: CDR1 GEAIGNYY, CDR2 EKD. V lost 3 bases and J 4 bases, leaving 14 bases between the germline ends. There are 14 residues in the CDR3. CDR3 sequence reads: CACDALIRGDKLIF. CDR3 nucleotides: TGTGCCTGTGACGCCTTGATCCGGGGCGATAAACTCATCTTT.

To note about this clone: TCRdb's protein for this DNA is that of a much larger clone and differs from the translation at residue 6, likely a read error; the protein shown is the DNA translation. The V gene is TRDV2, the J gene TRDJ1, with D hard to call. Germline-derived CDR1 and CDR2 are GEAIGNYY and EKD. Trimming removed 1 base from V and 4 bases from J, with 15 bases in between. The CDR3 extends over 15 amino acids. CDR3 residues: CACDTFYSAGDKLIF. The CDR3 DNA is TGTGCCTGTGACACGTTTTACTCAGCCGGCGATAAACTCATCTTT.

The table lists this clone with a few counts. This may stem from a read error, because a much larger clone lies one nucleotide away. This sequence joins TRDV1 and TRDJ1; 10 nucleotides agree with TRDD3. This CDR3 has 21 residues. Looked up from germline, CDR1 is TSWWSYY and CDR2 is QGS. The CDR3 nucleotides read TGTGCTCCTGGGGAACTAGTCCTCAGCTGGGGGATAAAGCTGTACACCGATAAACTCATCTTT. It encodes CAPGELVLSWGIKLYTDKLIF.

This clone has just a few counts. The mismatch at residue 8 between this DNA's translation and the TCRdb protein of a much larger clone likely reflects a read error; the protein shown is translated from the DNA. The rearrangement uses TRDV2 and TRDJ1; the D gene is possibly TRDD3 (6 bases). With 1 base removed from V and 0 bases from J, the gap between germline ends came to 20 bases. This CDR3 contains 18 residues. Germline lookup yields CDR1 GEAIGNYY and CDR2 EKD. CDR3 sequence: CACDTILRDRGYTDKLIF. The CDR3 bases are TGTGCCTGTGACACGATACTGAGGGATAGAGGGTACACCGATAAACTCATCTTT.

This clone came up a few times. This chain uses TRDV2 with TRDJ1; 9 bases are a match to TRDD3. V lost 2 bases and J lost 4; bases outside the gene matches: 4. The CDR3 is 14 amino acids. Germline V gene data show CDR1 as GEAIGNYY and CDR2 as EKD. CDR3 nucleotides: TGTGCCTGTGACAAACTGGGGGACAACGATAAACTCATCTTT. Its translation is CACDKLGDNDKLIF.

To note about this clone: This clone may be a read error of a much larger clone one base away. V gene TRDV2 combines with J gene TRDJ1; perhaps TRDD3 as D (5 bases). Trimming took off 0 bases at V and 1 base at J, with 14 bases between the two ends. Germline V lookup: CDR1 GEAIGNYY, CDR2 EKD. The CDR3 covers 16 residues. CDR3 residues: CACDTAGRTGTDKLIF. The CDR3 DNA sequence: TGTGCCTGTGACACCGCCGGGCGCACTGGCACCGATAAACTCATCTTT.

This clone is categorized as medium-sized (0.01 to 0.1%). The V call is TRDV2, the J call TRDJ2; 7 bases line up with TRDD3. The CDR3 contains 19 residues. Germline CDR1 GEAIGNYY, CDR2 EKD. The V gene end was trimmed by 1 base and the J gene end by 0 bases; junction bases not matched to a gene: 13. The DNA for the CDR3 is TGTGCCTGTGACACAGTCGGGTCTGGGGGCCAGACTTTGACAGCACAACTCTTCTTT. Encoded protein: CACDTVGSGGQTLTAQLFF.

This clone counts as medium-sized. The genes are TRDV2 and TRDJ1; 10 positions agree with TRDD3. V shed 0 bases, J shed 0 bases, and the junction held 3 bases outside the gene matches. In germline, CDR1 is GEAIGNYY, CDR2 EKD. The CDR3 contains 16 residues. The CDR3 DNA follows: TGTGCCTGTGACACCTCCTGGGGGATAAACACCGATAAACTCATCTTT. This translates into CACDTSWGINTDKLIF.

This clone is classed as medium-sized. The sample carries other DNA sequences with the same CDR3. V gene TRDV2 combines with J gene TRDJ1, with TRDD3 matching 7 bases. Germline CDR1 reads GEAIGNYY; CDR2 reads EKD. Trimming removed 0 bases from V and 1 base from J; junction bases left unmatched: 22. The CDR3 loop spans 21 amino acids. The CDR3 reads CACDTVGILSLDTESTDKLIF. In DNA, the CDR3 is TGTGCCTGTGACACCGTAGGGATACTCTCGCTAGACACCGAGTCCACCGATAAACTCATCTTT.

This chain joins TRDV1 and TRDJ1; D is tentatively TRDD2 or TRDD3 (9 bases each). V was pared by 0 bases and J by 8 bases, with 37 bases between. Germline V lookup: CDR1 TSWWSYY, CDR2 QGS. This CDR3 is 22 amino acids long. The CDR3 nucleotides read TGTGCTCTTGGGGAACTCTGGGCCGGACCTTCCTACGAATTACTGGGGGACCAAAAACTCATCTTT. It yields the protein CALGELWAGPSYELLGDQKLIF.